The T cell receptor beta chain described here comes from a study of tumor T cells in aggressive B-cell lymphoma. Germline V CDR1 and CDR2: MNHEY, SVGAGI. The V end lost 5 bases, the J end lost 1 base, and 9 bases lay between the germline ends. CDR3 size: 14 residues. Data came from immunoSEQ multiplex PCR; TCRdb stores just in-frame clones and leaves some out. This sample carries roughly 840 clones, 75% to 95% of them seen once, and the ten largest clones take 4% to 5%. The sample comprised tumor tissue. The chain is built from TRBV6-5 and TRBJ2-1; possible D gene TRBD2, 5 bases. The origin of this receptor is an adult with diffuse large B cell lymphoma. CDR3 in amino acids: CASSAGSSYNEQFF. DNA of the CDR3: TGTGCCAGCAGTGCGGGTAGTTCCTACAATGAGCAGTTCTTC.